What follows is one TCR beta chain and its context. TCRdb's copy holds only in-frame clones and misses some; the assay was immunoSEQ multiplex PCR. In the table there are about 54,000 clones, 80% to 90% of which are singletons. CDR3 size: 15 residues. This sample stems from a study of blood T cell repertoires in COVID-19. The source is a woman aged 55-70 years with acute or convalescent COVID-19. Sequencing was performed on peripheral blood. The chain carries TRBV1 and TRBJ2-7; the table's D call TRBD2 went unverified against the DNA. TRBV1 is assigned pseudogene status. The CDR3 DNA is TGCACCAGCAGCCAAGATAGGAGGGCTAGCGACGAGCAGTACTTC. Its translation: CTSSQDRRASDEQYF.